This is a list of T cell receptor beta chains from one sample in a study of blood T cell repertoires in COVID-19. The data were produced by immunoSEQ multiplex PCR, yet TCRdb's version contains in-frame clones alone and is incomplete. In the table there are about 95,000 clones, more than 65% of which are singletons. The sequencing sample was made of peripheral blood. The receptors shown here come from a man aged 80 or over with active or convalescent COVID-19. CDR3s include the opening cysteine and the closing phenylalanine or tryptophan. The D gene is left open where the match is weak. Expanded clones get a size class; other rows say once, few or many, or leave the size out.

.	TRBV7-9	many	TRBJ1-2	CASSFGLESTF	TGTGCCAGCAGCTTTGGACTTGAGTCCACCTTC
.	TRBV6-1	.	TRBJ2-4	CASSDRRVDKNIQYF	TGTGCCAGCAGTGACCGGAGGGTGGACAAAAACATTCAGTACTTC
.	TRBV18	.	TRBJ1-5	CASSRSMTGGSQPQHF	TGTGCCAGCTCACGGAGCATGACAGGCGGAAGTCAGCCCCAGCATTTT
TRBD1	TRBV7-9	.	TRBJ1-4	CASSLAQGGEKLFF	TGTGCCAGCAGCTTAGCACAGGGGGGTGAAAAACTGTTTTTT
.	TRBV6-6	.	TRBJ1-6	CASSPSPDKSYSPLHF	TGTGCCAGCAGTCCCTCGCCGGACAAATCCTATTCACCCCTCCACTTT
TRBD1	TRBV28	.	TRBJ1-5	CASTLGDSSNQPQHF	TGTGCCAGCACCCTGGGGGACAGTAGCAATCAGCCCCAGCATTTT
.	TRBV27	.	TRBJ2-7	CASRTEAPYEQYF	TGTGCCAGCAGAACGGAGGCGCCCTACGAGCAGTACTTC
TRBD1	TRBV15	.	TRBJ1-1	CATSRDGTGSLEAFF	TGTGCCACCAGCAGAGACGGGACAGGGAGCCTTGAAGCTTTCTTT
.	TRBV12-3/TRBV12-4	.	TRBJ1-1	CASTASADTEAFF	TGTGCCAGCACCGCGAGCGCGGACACTGAAGCTTTCTTT
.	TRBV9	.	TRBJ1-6	CASSVDQGPPLHF	TGTGCCAGCAGCGTAGACCAGGGGCCACCCCTCCACTTT
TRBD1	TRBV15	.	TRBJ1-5	CATSRDRQGNQPQHF	TGTGCCACCAGCAGAGACCGACAGGGGAACCAGCCCCAGCATTTT
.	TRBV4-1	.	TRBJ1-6	CASSPLLSGNSPLHF	TGCGCCAGCAGTCCCCTCTTGTCGGGTAATTCACCCCTCCACTTT
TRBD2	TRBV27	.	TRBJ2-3	CASSRTSGGYTDTQYF	TGTGCCAGCAGCCGTACTAGCGGGGGGTACACAGATACGCAGTATTTT
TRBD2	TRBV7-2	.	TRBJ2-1	CASSFVVAGGLNEQFF	TGTGCCAGCAGCTTTGTAGTAGCGGGGGGTTTAAATGAGCAGTTCTTC
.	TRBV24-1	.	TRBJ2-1	CATSDPYNEQFF	TGTGCCACCAGTGATCCTTACAATGAGCAGTTCTTC
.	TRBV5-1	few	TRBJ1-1	CASSKGGQGRTEAFF	TGCGCCAGCAGCAAAGGCGGGCAGGGGCGGACTGAAGCTTTCTTT
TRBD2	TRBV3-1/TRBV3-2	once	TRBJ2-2	CASSQALAGGPQTGELFF	TGTGCCAGCAGCCAGGCCCTAGCGGGGGGCCCCCAGACCGGGGAGCTGTTTTTT
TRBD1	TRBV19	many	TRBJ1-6	CASSPRTGGGSPLHF	TGTGCCAGTAGCCCGCGGACAGGGGGCGGTTCACCCCTCCACTTT
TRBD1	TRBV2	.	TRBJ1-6	CASSGQGVSSPLHF	TGTGCCAGCAGCGGACAGGGAGTGAGTTCACCCCTCCACTTT
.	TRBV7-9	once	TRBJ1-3	CASSLSRAFFSGNTIYF	TGTGCCAGCAGCTTAAGCAGGGCCTTCTTCTCTGGAAACACCATATATTTT
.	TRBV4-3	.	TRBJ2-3	CASSPGWGGGTDTQYF	TGCGCCAGCAGCCCAGGATGGGGGGGCGGGACAGATACGCAGTATTTT
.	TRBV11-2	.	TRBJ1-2	CASSPRWARGPGYTF	TGTGCCAGCAGCCCAAGATGGGCCCGTGGTCCCGGCTACACCTTC
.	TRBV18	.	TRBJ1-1	CASSRAQTNTEAFF	TGTGCCAGCTCACGGGCTCAGACGAACACTGAAGCTTTCTTT
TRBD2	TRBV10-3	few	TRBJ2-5	CAIGAAGGRETQYF	TGTGCCATTGGGGCGGCGGGGGGACGGGAGACCCAGTACTTC